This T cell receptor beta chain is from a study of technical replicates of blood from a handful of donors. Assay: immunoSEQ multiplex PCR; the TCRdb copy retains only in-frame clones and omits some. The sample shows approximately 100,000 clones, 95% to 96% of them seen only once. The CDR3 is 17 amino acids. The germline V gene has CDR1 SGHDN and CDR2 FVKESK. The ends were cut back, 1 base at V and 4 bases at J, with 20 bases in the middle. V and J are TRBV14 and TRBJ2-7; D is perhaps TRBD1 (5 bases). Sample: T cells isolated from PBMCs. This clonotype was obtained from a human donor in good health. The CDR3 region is CASSQVRGKGIAYEQYF. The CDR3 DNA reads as TGTGCCAGCAGCCAAGTTAGGGGAAAGGGTATCGCGTACGAGCAGTACTTC.